This T cell receptor (beta chain) was observed in a study of T cells in women clearing cervical HPV infection. Looking at the study overall: Cases: HPV16-related CIN3 or worse on histology, a couple of invasive cancers. Regarding the study as a whole: Richness plus V gene abundances separated cases from controls with AUC approximately 0.78.

The CDR3 loop spans 17 amino acids. Trimming took 0 bases from V and 0 from J; bases not matched to a gene: 6. Germline V lookup: CDR1 SGDLS, CDR2 YYNGEE. In the case of this clone: Its matching antigen is unknown. The read ends 3 residues early relative to the CDR3; the germline J gene fills the gap.

Assay used: immunoSEQ multiplex PCR; TCRdb lists only in-frame clones, some missing. This table lists around 17,000 clones. The sample taken for sequencing was blood buffy coat. The chain uses TRBV9 and TRBJ2-3, with 8 bases identical to TRBD2. The sequence was collected from a woman aged 18-70 years with a cervical HPV16 infection that either progressed to CIN3+ or cleared (not recorded which). CDR3 bases read: TGTGCCAGCAGCGTAGCGGGGGGGCCCCTCAGCACAGATACG. It encodes CASSVAGGPLSTDT. The entire CDR3 reads CASSVAGGPLSTDTQYF. Looking up the rest from reference TRBV9 and TRBJ2-3 gives the full variable domain: DSGVTQTPKHLITATGQRVTLRCSPRSGDLSVYWYQQSLDQGLQFLIQYYNGEERAKGNILERFSAQQFPDLHSELNLSSLELGDSALYFCASSVAGGPLSTDTQYFGPGTRLTVL.